This entry lists 22 T cell receptor beta chains sequenced from one sample in a study of shared clonotypes between healthy human individuals (dated by TCRdb to 2019 to 2021). Library construction relied on the immunoSEQ multiplex PCR assay. Entries here come from immuneACCESS through TCRdb and include only in-frame sequences with V and J called. Some clones fail to appear in such tables; in the studies checked, an unresolved V gene covers under half of the shortfall, and the cause of the remainder is unknown. This sample lists millions of clones; approximately 90% were detected once. Roughly 0.13% of the sample goes to the ten largest clones. Material: naive CD4+ T cells sorted from blood. The cell subset or site label, read with the paper, signifies: CD45RA+ positively selected. Receptors were obtained from a man between 18 and 35 years old in good health.

This chain uses TRBV30 with TRBJ1-6; D is unclear. The length of the CDR3 is 13 residues. The germline CDR1 and CDR2 sequences are GTSNPN and SVGIG (reference sequence). V was trimmed by 3 bases and J by 10 bases, leaving 13 bases between them. Written as DNA, the CDR3 is TGTGCCTGGAGACCCGGGAAAGGGTCACCCCTCCACTTT. This codes for CAWRPGKGSPLHF.

The V call is TRBV6-1, the J call TRBJ2-5, with 8 nucleotides matching TRBD2. Germline trimming cut 4 bases from V and 2 bases from J; bases unmatched to any gene: 3. CDR1 is MNHNS, CDR2 SASEGT, per germline. The CDR3 has 14 residues. The CDR3 region has the DNA TGTGCCAGCAGTGTCGGGAGGGCTCAAGAGACCCAGTACTTC. Amino acids: CASSVGRAQETQYF.

This sequence joins TRBV19 and TRBJ2-5; TRBD1 aligns across 9 bases. The germline CDR1 and CDR2 sequences are LNHDA and SQIVND (reference sequence). The CDR3 runs to 14 residues. V shed 5 bases and J 4 bases; nucleotides not matched to a gene: 5. DNA for the CDR3: TGTGCCAGTAGTGGGACAGGGTTCAGAGAGACCCAGTACTTC. It is translated as CASSGTGFRETQYF.

This clone turned up a few times. In DNA, the CDR3 is TGTGCCTGGAGTGTAAACATGGGCACTGAAGCTTTCTTT. Its protein product is CAWSVNMGTEAFF. The chain couples TRBV30 to TRBJ1-1, with no clear D. Trimming took 0 bases from V and 4 from J, leaving 9 bases between them. This CDR3 has 13 residues. Germline CDR1 is GTSNPN and CDR2 is SVGIG (reference sequence).

Comments on this clone: Other DNA sequences of this sample code for an identical CDR3. This sequence joins TRBV5-1 and TRBJ2-3, with D perhaps TRBD1 or TRBD2 (6 bases each). The V end lost 1 base, the J end lost 0 bases, and 9 bases lay between the germline ends. The CDR3 covers 15 residues. Germline V gene lookup returns CDR1 SGHRS and CDR2 YFSETQ. CDR3 in amino acids: CASSLNGGSTDTQYF. The CDR3, as DNA: TGCGCCAGCAGCTTGAACGGGGGCAGCACAGATACGCAGTATTTT.

This clone was seen once. The rearrangement links TRBV30 to TRBJ1-5; D is uncertain. Looked up from germline, CDR1 is GTSNPN and CDR2 is SVGIG (reference sequence). The CDR3 loop spans 13 amino acids. The V gene lost 0 bases and the J gene lost 4 bases, with 7 bases spanning the gap. CDR3 in DNA: TGTGCCTGGAGTGTCCAGGAGAATCAGCCCCAGCATTTT. This translates into CAWSVQENQPQHF. Combining the CDR3 with reference TRBV30 and TRBJ1-5 gives the whole variable domain SQTIHQWPATLVQPVGSPLSLECTVEGTSNPNLYWYRQAAGRGLQLLFYSVGIGQISSEVPQNLSASRPQDRQFILSSKKLLLSDSGFYLCAWSVQENQPQHFGDGTRLSIL.

V gene TRBV19 combines with J gene TRBJ2-7, with D tentatively TRBD1 or TRBD2 (6 bases each). V lost 3 bases and J lost 3, with 15 bases in between. The germline CDR1 and CDR2 sequences are LNHDA and SQIVND (reference sequence). The CDR3 consists of 15 residues. The CDR3, as DNA: TGTGCCAGTAGTATCCCGGGGGCGTCAATCTACGAGCAGTACTTC. As protein: CASSIPGASIYEQYF. Supplemented by reference TRBV19 and TRBJ2-7, the full variable domain reads DGGITQSPKYLFRKEGQNVTLSCEQNLNHDAMYWYRQDPGQGLRLIYYSQIVNDFQKGDIAEGYSVSREKKESFPLTVTSAQKNPTAFYLCASSIPGASIYEQYFGPGTRLTVT.

The chain joins TRBV2 to TRBJ2-1; 11 bases agree with TRBD2. This CDR3 is 16 amino acids long. CDR1 and CDR2 (germline): SNHLY, FYNNEI. The V segment lost 2 bases and the J segment 3 bases; nucleotides outside the gene matches: 3. The CDR3 sequence is CASSESGLAVYNEQFF. In nucleotides, the CDR3 is TGTGCCAGCAGTGAATCGGGACTAGCGGTCTACAATGAGCAGTTCTTC. The full variable domain, rest sourced from reference TRBV2 and TRBJ2-1, is EPEVTQTPSHQVTQMGQEVILRCVPISNHLYFYWYRQILGQKVEFLVSFYNNEISEKSEIFDDQFSVERPDGSNFTLKIRSTKLEDSAMYFCASSESGLAVYNEQFFGPGTRLTVL.

The chain uses TRBV11-2 and TRBJ1-2; D not certain. CDR1 SGHAT and CDR2 FQNNGV come from the germline V gene. This CDR3 contains 15 residues. Trimming pared 3 bases from V and 0 bases from J, leaving 11 bases between. CDR3: CASSFPGVANYGYTF. CDR3 in DNA: TGTGCCAGCAGCTTTCCCGGGGTGGCTAACTATGGCTACACCTTC.

This chain uses TRBV7-3 with TRBJ2-7; the D call may be TRBD1 or TRBD2 (6 bases each). V lost 2 bases and J lost 7, with 18 bases in between. The CDR3 spans 15 residues. Germline CDR1 and CDR2: SGHTA and FQGTGA. The CDR3 reads CASSLGGGSNPEQYF. The CDR3 bases are TGTGCCAGCAGCTTAGGAGGGGGAAGCAACCCAGAGCAGTACTTC.

The chain recombines TRBV11-1 with TRBJ2-1, with D tentatively TRBD1 (5 bases). V was trimmed by 5 bases and J by 6 bases, leaving 14 bases between them. CDR1 SGHAT and CDR2 FQDESV come from the germline V gene (reference sequence). The CDR3 is 14 amino acids. The CDR3 protein is CASSSPDRLNEQFF. The CDR3 DNA reads as TGTGCCAGCAGCAGCCCTGACAGACTCAATGAGCAGTTCTTC.

This chain uses TRBV5-1 with TRBJ1-2; the D gene is possibly TRBD1 (6 bases). Germline V gene sequence: CDR1 SGHRS, CDR2 YFSETQ. The V end was cut by 3 bases, the J end by 0 bases, with 12 bases between. The length of the CDR3 is 15 residues. CDR3 sequence reads: CASSSPDRSNYGYTF. For the CDR3, the DNA is TGCGCCAGCAGCTCCCCGGACAGATCTAACTATGGCTACACCTTC.

The CDR3 region is CASIPTGTGINEQYF. CDR3 bases: TGTGCCAGCATTCCGACCGGGACAGGGATCAACGAGCAGTACTTC. The chain carries TRBV6-1 and TRBJ2-7; TRBD1 aligns across 9 bases. J was trimmed by 5 bases and V by 7 bases; bases with no gene match: 12. Germline lookup yields CDR1 MNHNS and CDR2 SASEGT. This CDR3 comprises 15 residues.

V usage is TRBV5-4 and J usage is TRBJ2-7; 9 bases agree with TRBD2. This CDR3 spans 17 amino acids. The ends lost 0 bases at V and 0 bases at J; junction bases unmatched: 7. Germline CDR1 is SGHNT and CDR2 is YYREEE (reference sequence). The CDR3 spells CASSLVPTSGASYEQYF. CDR3 DNA: TGTGCCAGCAGCTTGGTCCCGACTAGCGGAGCCTCCTACGAGCAGTACTTC.

In nucleotides, the CDR3 is TGTGCCAGCAGCCCCTGGGCGGGAGCAGAAGATACGCAGTATTTT. Its protein is CASSPWAGAEDTQYF. V gene TRBV7-2 combines with J gene TRBJ2-3, with 7 bases identical to TRBD2. Germline V lookup: CDR1 SGHTA, CDR2 FQGNSA. J gave up 5 bases and V 5 bases, and 10 bases lay outside the gene matches. CDR3 length equals 15 residues.

The chain couples TRBV12-5 to TRBJ2-2; 9 bases align to TRBD1. V was pared by 7 bases and J by 3 bases, with 18 bases of the junction left unmatched. This CDR3 region has 19 residues. CDR1 and CDR2 (germline): LGHNT, FRNRAP. The DNA for the CDR3 is TGTGCTAGTGCCCGAAGAGGGGTTAACCGGGACAGGGACACCGGGGAGCTGTTTTTT. Translated, it gives CASARRGVNRDRDTGELFF. Filled out from reference TRBV12-5 and TRBJ2-2, the complete variable domain reads DARVTQTPRHKVTEMGQEVTMRCQPILGHNTVFWYRQTMMQGLELLAYFRNRAPLDDSGMPKDRFSAEMPDATLATLKIQPSEPRDSAVYFCASARRGVNRDRDTGELFFGEGSRLTVL.

The CDR3: CASSSQGAEQFF. For the CDR3, the DNA is TGTGCCAGCAGCTCACAGGGGGCTGAGCAGTTCTTC. This rearrangement joins TRBV5-4 to TRBJ2-1, with 9 bases that match TRBD1. Germline assignment: CDR1 SGHNT and CDR2 YYREEE (reference sequence). Losses at the gene ends were 3 bases for V and 9 bases for J; bases not matched to a gene: 1. The CDR3 consists of 12 residues.

This chain uses TRBV11-2 with TRBJ2-5; unclear D gene. The V end lost 0 bases, the J end lost 1 base, and 12 bases lay between the germline ends. There are 16 residues in the CDR3. Germline CDR1 SGHAT, CDR2 FQNNGV. The CDR3 spells CASSLDGLPSQETQYF. CDR3 sequence (DNA): TGTGCCAGCAGCTTAGATGGTCTACCCTCCCAAGAGACCCAGTACTTC. Full variable domain (rest looked up from reference TRBV11-2 and TRBJ2-5): EAGVAQSPRYKIIEKRQSVAFWCNPISGHATLYWYQQILGQGPKLLIQFQNNGVVDDSQLPKDRFSAERLKGVDSTLKIQPAKLEDSAVYLCASSLDGLPSQETQYFGPGTRLLVL.

As for this clone: Within the sample, other DNA sequences also encode this same CDR3. The chain carries TRBV29-1 and TRBJ2-5; 11 bases fit TRBD1. Per the germline V gene, CDR1 is SQVTM and CDR2 is ANQGSEA. The trim removed 4 bases at V and 5 bases at J, leaving 6 bases unmatched. This CDR3 is 14 amino acids long. The CDR3 loop reads CSVGGQGAWETQYF. CDR3 DNA: TGCAGCGTTGGCGGACAGGGGGCCTGGGAGACCCAGTACTTC.

J is TRBJ2-5 and V is TRBV2; maybe TRBD1 (6 bases). Looked up from germline, CDR1 is SNHLY and CDR2 is FYNNEI. Trimming pared 7 bases from V and 0 bases from J, leaving 15 bases between. The CDR3 length is 15 residues. CDR3 loop: CASNPLGGDQETQYF. The CDR3 bases are TGTGCCAGCAATCCCTTAGGGGGAGACCAAGAGACCCAGTACTTC. The full variable domain, rest sourced from reference TRBV2 and TRBJ2-5, is EPEVTQTPSHQVTQMGQEVILRCVPISNHLYFYWYRQILGQKVEFLVSFYNNEISEKSEIFDDQFSVERPDGSNFTLKIRSTKLEDSAMYFCASNPLGGDQETQYFGPGTRLLVL.

The chain combines TRBV4-3 with TRBJ2-3; 8 positions match TRBD2. Trimming cost V 0 bases and J 4 bases; bases outside gene matches: 12. The CDR3 contains 18 residues. Germline assignment: CDR1 LGHNA and CDR2 YSLEER. CDR3 amino acids: CASSQDRIGAGEADTQYF. CDR3 DNA sequence: TGCGCCAGCAGCCAAGATAGGATCGGAGCGGGAGAGGCAGATACGCAGTATTTT.

V is TRBV7-9 and J is TRBJ2-7; 8 bases map to TRBD1. The germline CDR1 and CDR2 sequences are SEHNR and FQNEAQ (reference sequence). The CDR3 sequence is 15 residues long. Trimming at V came to 6 bases and at J to 3 bases, leaving 10 bases not matched to a gene. The CDR3 protein is CASSFAWGQDYEQYF. The CDR3 DNA is TGTGCCAGCAGTTTCGCCTGGGGACAGGACTACGAGCAGTACTTC.